These T cell receptor beta chains were read from a single sample in a study of OX40 agonist ivuxolimab in advanced cancers. Sequenced by immunoSEQ multiplex PCR; TCRdb stores in-frame clones only, minus some. The data show 20,000 to 25,000 clones, 80% to 90% seen once. The specimen comprised CD4+ or CD8+ T cells sorted from blood, sampled in a trial of the OX40 agonist ivuxolimab. Source of these receptors: an adult with an advanced solid tumor such as melanoma, head and neck, liver or kidney cancer. Each CDR3 is given without its conserved first and last residue. D genes are given only for firm matches. Where a row states a size, it is once, few, many or the class of an expanded clone; other rows omit it.

CDR3aa	d_gene	abundance	v_gene	j_gene
ASSLGDTSGNTIY	NA	NA	TRBV7-6	TRBJ1-3
ASSPPIGTRTFLNTEAF	NA	NA	TRBV18	TRBJ1-1
ASSWRTRNEQF	TRBD2	NA	TRBV5-1	TRBJ2-1
ASSPTESGNTIY	NA	few	TRBV7-9	TRBJ1-3
ASSQDKWQLYEQY	NA	NA	TRBV4-1	TRBJ2-7
ASSEALPGVAGGLETQY	TRBD2	NA	TRBV6-1	TRBJ2-5
SVYGTSGIGEQF	TRBD2	NA	TRBV29-1	TRBJ2-1
ASSQGTGVGQPQH	TRBD1	NA	TRBV4-1	TRBJ1-5
ASSEEEQYNEKLF	NA	NA	TRBV6-1	TRBJ1-4
ASSPVGLAQADTQY	TRBD2	NA	TRBV28	TRBJ2-3
ASGGKSTGELF	NA	NA	TRBV5-1	TRBJ2-2